Shown below are 14 T cell receptor beta chains from a single sample sequenced in a study of T cells in Graves' hyperthyroidism and ophthalmopathy. The CDR3 regions of TCR beta were amplified from RNA transcripts. First-round RT-PCR targeting the TCR CDR3 was performed with the HTBI primer set. TCRdb re-derived calls from the multiplex PCR reads in MiXCR, one entry per CDR3 protein. Among roughly 510,000 distinct CDR3 sequences listed, around 43% were seen once. Material: peripheral blood or thyroid tissue (not recorded which). These receptors all come from an adult woman with Graves' disease, either hyperthyroidism or ophthalmopathy (not recorded which).

The chain couples TRBV28 to TRBJ1-1; maybe TRBD1 (6 bases). Between the trimmed V and J ends, which lost 4 bases and 6 bases, there was a span of 18 bases. From germline, CDR1 is MDHEN and CDR2 SYDVKM. This CDR3 has 15 amino acids. This CDR3 is CASSSKTGRGSEAFF. As DNA, the CDR3 is TGTGCCAGCAGTTCGAAGACAGGACGAGGTTCTGAAGCTTTCTTT.

This clonotype was recorded at least ten times. V gene TRBV9 combines with J gene TRBJ2-2; D is unclear. Trimming took 0 bases from V and 3 from J, leaving 6 bases between them. The CDR3 is 14 residues long. Germline V gene lookup returns CDR1 SGDLS and CDR2 YYNGEE. CDR3 coding DNA: TGTGCCAGCAGCGTAGAAGAGTACACCGGGGAGCTGTTTTTT. This encodes CASSVEEYTGELFF.

The rearrangement links TRBV29-1 to TRBJ2-7; D may correspond to TRBD1 or TRBD2 (5 bases each). Germline CDR1 and CDR2: SQVTM and ANQGSEA. The CDR3 extends over 13 amino acids. With 8 bases removed from V and 3 bases from J, the gap between germline ends came to 17 bases. CDR3 amino acids: CSLLPGRLYEQYF. The CDR3 DNA reads as TGCAGCTTACTCCCGGGACGGCTCTACGAGCAGTACTTC.

This clonotype was seen once. The junction does not match germline at one end; this may be a read error. V gene TRBV7-9 combines with J gene TRBJ2-6; TRBD2 matches at 7 bases. The CDR3 is made up of 20 amino acids. Germline V gene sequence: CDR1 SEHNR, CDR2 FQNEAQ (reference sequence). DNA of the CDR3: TGCGCCAGCAGCCCAGCATATGGGCTAGCGGTTAGCTCTGGGGCCAACGTCCTGACTTTC. Residues: CASSPAYGLAVSSGANVLTF.

This clonotype has more than one count but fewer than ten. The chain links TRBV11-2 to TRBJ1-1; tentatively, D is TRBD1 (5 bases). Germline V CDR1 and CDR2: SGHAT, FQNNGV. V lost 6 bases, J lost 1 base, and 12 bases lay in between. CDR3 length: 14 residues. The CDR3, as DNA: TGTGCCAGCAGTCCTGGAGGGGCGAACACTGAAGCTTTCTTT. It codes for CASSPGGANTEAFF.

V gene TRBV25-1 combines with J gene TRBJ2-2; a possible D gene is TRBD2 (5 bases). The CDR3 covers 13 residues. Trimming stripped 7 bases from V and 7 bases from J, with 13 bases between. Germline CDR1 is MGHDK and CDR2 is SYGVNS. As DNA, the CDR3 is TGTGCCAGCACCAGCGGAAGCCACGGGGAGCTGTTTTTT. Encoded protein: CASTSGSHGELFF.

This clonotype was detected many times. The rearrangement links TRBV7-9 to TRBJ2-5; D unresolved. The CDR3 spans 11 residues. The germline V gene has CDR1 SEHNR and CDR2 FQNEAQ (reference sequence). Deletions cut 6 bases from V and 4 bases from J, with 6 bases between. CDR3 in amino acids: CASSPRETQYF. For the CDR3, the DNA is TGTGCCAGCAGTCCGCGAGAGACCCAGTACTTC. Variable domain in full (rest from reference TRBV7-9 and TRBJ2-5): DTGVSQNPRHKITKRGQNVTFRCDPISEHNRLYWYRQTLGQGPEFLTYFQNEAQLEKSRLLSDRFSAERPKGSFSTLEIQRTEQGDSAMYLCASSPRETQYFGPGTRLLVL.

A remark on this clonotype: It may be a read error: a sequence one base away is much more abundant. The V and J genes are TRBV14 and TRBJ2-7; 8 positions agree with TRBD2. J lost 0 bases, V lost 4 bases, and 8 bases had no gene match. CDR3 size: 16 residues. Germline CDR1 SGHDN, CDR2 FVKESK. CDR3 residues: CASSRPTSGISYEQYF. DNA for the CDR3: TGTGCCAGCAGCCGCCCCACTAGCGGAATCTCCTACGAGCAGTACTTC.

This clonotype was counted a few times. The CDR3 DNA is TGTGCCAGCTCACCGGAGAGTTTTGTTCAGCCCCAGCATTTT. This gives the protein CASSPESFVQPQHF. This rearrangement joins TRBV18 to TRBJ1-5; D not resolved. The length of the CDR3 is 14 residues. V shed 3 bases and J shed 6 bases, with 12 bases lying between them. In germline, CDR1 is KGHSH, CDR2 LQKENI.

The chain recombines TRBV15 with TRBJ1-2, with 7 bases aligning to TRBD1. The CDR3 totals 14 residues. Trimming took 1 base from V and 5 from J; bases not matched to a gene: 4. The V gene's germline CDR1 is LNHNV and CDR2 YYDKDF (reference sequence). The CDR3 sequence is CATSRGTGPYGYTF. In DNA, the CDR3 is TGTGCCACCAGCAGAGGGACAGGCCCATATGGCTACACCTTC.

The V and J genes are TRBV5-1 and TRBJ2-5; TRBD1 aligns across 8 bases. With V trimmed by 4 bases and J by 5 bases, 4 bases remained unmatched. The CDR3 covers 13 residues. CDR1 and CDR2 (germline): SGHRS, YFSETQ. CDR3 sequence reads: CASSRNRGETQYF. The DNA for the CDR3 is TGCGCCAGCAGCCGAAACAGGGGGGAGACCCAGTACTTC.

V and J are TRBV7-8 and TRBJ1-2; no clear D. The CDR3 contains 12 residues. CDR1 and CDR2 from the germline V gene are SGHVS and FQNEAQ. With 1 base removed from V and 8 bases from J, the gap between germline ends came to 8 bases. CDR3 DNA sequence: TGTGCCAGCAGCTTAGGTCCGGAGGGCTACACCTTC. Translated, it gives CASSLGPEGYTF.

The chain couples TRBV3-1 to TRBJ1-1; D is possibly TRBD1 (6 bases). With 1 base removed from V and 1 base from J, the gap between germline ends came to 10 bases. This CDR3 is 15 amino acids long. The germline V gene has CDR1 LGHDT and CDR2 YNNKEL (reference sequence). CDR3 loop: CASSQGTGKNTEAFF. The CDR3 DNA is TGTGCCAGCAGCCAAGGAACAGGGAAGAACACTGAAGCTTTCTTT.

The chain joins TRBV7-9 to TRBJ1-6; 10 bases agree with TRBD1. From germline, CDR1 is SEHNR and CDR2 FQNEAQ (reference sequence). V lost 4 bases to trimming and J lost 15 bases; unmatched junction nucleotides: 9. This CDR3 contains 14 residues. The CDR3 loop reads CASSSTGTGVNLHF. In DNA, the CDR3 is TGTGCCAGCAGCTCAACCGGGACAGGGGTTAACCTCCACTTT.